A single sample gave rise to the 2 T cell receptor beta chains below, sequenced in a study of T cells in women clearing cervical HPV infection. Libraries were prepared by immunoSEQ multiplex PCR; TCRdb keeps only in-frame clonotypes and omits some of them. The sample holds 30,000 or so clones. The sample comprised blood buffy coat. These receptors were obtained from a woman between 18 and 75 years old with a cervical HPV16 infection that either progressed to CIN3+ or cleared (not recorded which).

In terms of frequency, this clone is medium-sized (0.01 to 0.1%). Read sequence stops 3 residues before the CDR3 end, and the germline J gene provides the missing end. V usage is TRBV18 and J usage is TRBJ2-7, with D possibly matching TRBD1 (6 bases). V shed 3 bases and J shed 5 bases, with 14 bases lying between them. Germline V lookup: CDR1 KGHSH, CDR2 LQKENI. The CDR3 sequence is 14 residues long. CDR3 bases read: TGTGCCAGCTCACCCCAACAGGGTTTGAACGAG. Protein: CASSPQQGLNE. The CDR3 reads in full as CASSPQQGLNEQYF.

On this clone itself: The DNA ends 3 residues before the CDR3 does, and the rest of the CDR3 is filled in from the germline J gene. The chain joins TRBV6-1 to TRBJ2-1; the D gene is possibly TRBD1 (6 bases). Germline-derived CDR1 and CDR2 are MNHNS and SASEGT. Trimming took off 4 bases at V and 8 bases at J, with 18 bases between the two ends. This CDR3 has 15 residues. CDR3 residues: CASSGLSDRADEQFF. The sequenced part of the CDR3 DNA is TGTGCCAGCAGTGGTTTATCGGACAGAGCGGATGAG.